The 3 T cell receptor beta chains below were found in one sample sequenced in a study of blood T cells in healthy people across ages. PCR was performed a second time for roughly 7 to 11 cycles using a sample-barcoded 5' primer and a J-beta primer mix. Each CDR3 protein is one row after TCRdb ran MiXCR on the 5' RACE reads. The sample has 750,000 to 850,000 distinct CDR3 sequences; around a quarter are singletons. The same data also went into a second study, on T cells of mothers and their children.

Sequences were obtained from blood. The receptor set was obtained from a boy aged 5-17 years in good health.

The V and J genes are TRBV12-3 or TRBV12-4 and TRBJ1-2, with D maybe TRBD1 (5 bases). The CDR3 is 14 residues long. The V and J ends lost 6 bases and 3 bases respectively, with 14 bases between them. The CDR3: CASSREAFDYGYTF. Here the CDR3 DNA reads TGTGCCAGCAGCAGGGAGGCCTTTGACTATGGCTACACCTTC.

This clonotype has more than one count but fewer than ten. The chain uses TRBV29-1 and TRBJ1-2; TRBD1 agrees at 8 bases. Trimming at V came to 6 bases and at J to 3 bases, leaving 3 bases not matched to a gene. The CDR3 sequence is 12 residues long. CDR1 SQVTM and CDR2 ANQGSEA come from the germline V gene. Written as DNA, the CDR3 is TGCAGCGTGGACAGGGATGACTATGGCTACACCTTC. Translation gives CSVDRDDYGYTF.

The chain has TRBV7-6 and TRBJ1-1; D not resolved. CDR1 and CDR2 (germline): SGHVS, FNYEAQ. CDR3 size: 14 residues. V was clipped by 2 bases and J by 3 bases, with 10 bases between them. CDR3 coding DNA: TGTGCCAGCAGCTTAAGGCGGGATGACACTGAAGCTTTCTTT. Its protein is CASSLRRDDTEAFF.